These 27 T cell receptor beta chains were all obtained from the same sample, sequenced in a study of T-cell memory formation after mild COVID-19. A single record per CDR3 protein comes from TCRdb applying MiXCR to the 5' RACE reads. Among about 300,000 distinct CDR3 sequences listed, approximately 19% were seen once. The sample consisted of PBMCs or a T cell subset sorted from them (not recorded which). Receptors were obtained from a man aged 18 to 35 who had mild COVID-19 (a few samples of this study predate the infection). Cell type and time point are not known.

The chain recombines TRBV4-1 with TRBJ2-1; D not resolved. The germline CDR1 and CDR2 sequences are MGHRA and YSYEKL. There are 12 residues in the CDR3. With 2 bases removed from V and 12 bases from J, the gap between germline ends came to 11 bases. The CDR3 sequence is CASSQPARVQFF. The CDR3 nucleotides are TGCGCCAGCAGCCAACCGGCCCGTGTGCAGTTCTTC.

This clonotype was picked up a small number of times. The rearrangement links TRBV28 to TRBJ1-5; tentatively, D is TRBD1 (6 bases). Germline CDR1 is MDHEN and CDR2 is SYDVKM. Trimming took 5 bases from V and 3 from J, leaving 8 bases between them. The CDR3 extends over 13 amino acids. The CDR3 here is CASSDRFNQPQHF. The CDR3 bases are TGTGCCAGCAGTGACAGGTTCAATCAGCCCCAGCATTTT.

The chain uses TRBV14 and TRBJ1-1; D is ambiguous. The V end lost 2 bases, the J end lost 3 bases, and 7 bases lay between the germline ends. CDR3 size: 13 residues. Germline V gene data show CDR1 as SGHDN and CDR2 as FVKESK. CDR3 sequence reads: CASSQMYYTEAFF. In DNA, the CDR3 is TGTGCCAGCAGCCAAATGTATTACACTGAAGCTTTCTTT. Variable domain in full (rest from reference TRBV14 and TRBJ1-1): EAGVTQFPSHSVIEKGQTVTLRCDPISGHDNLYWYRRVMGKEIKFLLHFVKESKQDESGMPNNRFLAERTGGTYSTLKVQPAELEDSGVYFCASSQMYYTEAFFGQGTRLTVV.

The chain uses TRBV7-2 and TRBJ1-2; perhaps TRBD1 as D (5 bases). In germline, CDR1 is SGHTA, CDR2 FQGNSA. The CDR3 has 14 amino acids. Trimming stripped 1 base from V and 8 bases from J, with 14 bases between. The CDR3 DNA is TGTGCCAGCAGCTTAGGAAGGGGATCCTCCGGCTACACCTTC. Amino acid sequence: CASSLGRGSSGYTF.

This sequence joins TRBV7-6 and TRBJ2-2; 10 bases align to TRBD1. Germline trimming cut 1 base from V and 3 bases from J; bases unmatched to any gene: 2. CDR3 length: 16 amino acids. Germline V CDR1 and CDR2: SGHVS, FNYEAQ. The CDR3: CASSLDGTGDTGELFF. For the CDR3, the DNA is TGTGCCAGCAGCTTAGATGGGACAGGGGACACCGGGGAGCTGTTTTTT.

This clonotype was detected a few times. CDR3: CAIRIQGNPDTQYF. Written as DNA, the CDR3 is TGTGCCATCAGGATACAGGGAAACCCAGATACGCAGTATTTT. The chain employs TRBV10-3 and TRBJ2-3; D might be TRBD1 (6 bases). V gave up 6 bases and J gave up 4 bases, with 14 bases separating them. From germline, CDR1 is ENHRY and CDR2 SYGVKD. The CDR3 loop spans 14 amino acids.

This chain uses TRBV5-1 with TRBJ2-1; 8 positions agree with TRBD2. J gave up 9 bases and V 0 bases, and 5 bases lay outside the gene matches. CDR1 is SGHRS and CDR2 is YFSETQ in the germline V gene. This CDR3 region has 14 residues. CDR3 sequence: CASSLGGLVSEQFF. The CDR3 DNA is TGCGCCAGCAGCTTGGGGGGACTAGTAAGTGAGCAGTTCTTC.

The gene calls are TRBV7-9 and TRBJ2-5; 7 nucleotides align to TRBD1. V gave up 5 bases and J gave up 5 bases; unmatched junction bases: 8. CDR1 and CDR2 (germline): SEHNR, FQNEAQ (reference sequence). The CDR3 is 14 amino acids. The CDR3, as DNA: TGTGCCAGCAGCCCCCGGGACAGCTTGGAGACCCAGTACTTC. Its translation: CASSPRDSLETQYF.

This clonotype has just one count. The V call is TRBV3-1, the J call TRBJ2-5; D gene unclear. Germline loops: CDR1 LGHDT, CDR2 YNNKEL (reference sequence). The V end was cut by 1 base, the J end by 6 bases, with 3 bases between. CDR3 size: 11 residues. This CDR3 is CASSQAKTQYF. CDR3 in DNA: TGTGCCAGCAGCCAAGCGAAGACCCAGTACTTC.

This chain uses TRBV4-2 with TRBJ1-4; D is unclear. This CDR3 comprises 15 residues. In germline, CDR1 is LGHNA, CDR2 YNFKEQ. Trimming stripped 4 bases from V and 3 bases from J, with 12 bases between. The CDR3 is CASSRPEASNEKLFF. CDR3 in DNA: TGTGCCAGCAGCCGCCCGGAAGCCTCTAATGAAAAACTGTTTTTT.

The gene calls are TRBV7-2 and TRBJ2-1; tentatively, D is TRBD2 (7 bases). Germline V gives CDR1 SGHTA, CDR2 FQGNSA. CDR3 size: 16 residues. The V gene lost 2 bases and the J gene lost 7 bases, with 18 bases spanning the gap. CDR3 protein: CASSLRGAGVANEQFF. CDR3 nucleotide sequence: TGTGCCAGCAGCTTACGGGGGGCAGGGGTAGCGAATGAGCAGTTCTTC.

This chain links TRBV6-1 with TRBJ2-7; unclear D gene. The CDR3 runs to 15 residues. CDR1 MNHNS and CDR2 SASEGT come from the germline V gene. V lost 3 bases and J 5 bases, leaving 17 bases between the germline ends. The CDR3 is CASSDKSLSINEQYV. For the CDR3, the DNA is TGTGCCAGCAGTGATAAGAGCCTCAGTATCAACGAGCAGTACGTC.

This clonotype appeared a few times. This chain joins TRBV6-2 or TRBV6-3 and TRBJ2-3, with 10 bases matching TRBD2. The ends lost 8 bases at V and 5 bases at J; junction bases unmatched: 7. The CDR3 contains 14 residues. Germline CDR1 and CDR2: MNHEY and SVGEGT. CDR3: CASRLAGDLDTQYF. The CDR3 coding sequence is TGTGCCAGCCGGCTAGCGGGGGATCTAGATACGCAGTATTTT.

The table lists this clonotype with many counts. This sequence joins TRBV5-1 and TRBJ2-5, with a weak D call TRBD1 (6 bases). Germline V gene sequence: CDR1 SGHRS, CDR2 YFSETQ. This CDR3 comprises 13 residues. V was pared by 5 bases and J by 2 bases, with 10 bases between. Here the CDR3 DNA reads TGCGCCAGCAGGAGGGACACTCAAGAGACCCAGTACTTC. Protein sequence: CASRRDTQETQYF.

The chain recombines TRBV12-3 or TRBV12-4 with TRBJ2-7; weak D call: TRBD1 (5 bases). Trimming took off 3 bases at V and 3 bases at J, with 12 bases between the two ends. CDR3 length: 14 amino acids. The DNA for the CDR3 is TGTGCCAGCAGTTTTCGCAGGGTGTTCTACGAGCAGTACTTC. The encoded protein is CASSFRRVFYEQYF.

The table lists this clonotype with a few counts. The gene calls are TRBV24-1 and TRBJ2-1, with 7 bases aligning to TRBD2. Trimming removed 3 bases from V and 4 bases from J; junction bases left unmatched: 8. CDR3 length equals 16 residues. CDR1 KGHDR and CDR2 SFDVKD come from the germline V gene. CDR3 nucleotide sequence: TGTGCCACCAGTGATGAAACAGCGGGGAGGTACAATGAGCAGTTCTTC. Its protein product is CATSDETAGRYNEQFF.

The sample holds a few counts of this clonotype. The chain recombines TRBV28 with TRBJ1-6, with no clear D. Germline-derived CDR1 and CDR2 are MDHEN and SYDVKM. CDR3 size: 12 residues. V shed 4 bases and J shed 10 bases, with 8 bases lying between them. CDR3 nucleotides: TGTGCCAGCAGTTCCCGGGGATCACCCCTCCACTTT. Encoded protein: CASSSRGSPLHF.

This clonotype has ten or more counts. The chain joins TRBV10-2 to TRBJ1-6; D is ambiguous. CDR3 length equals 14 residues. Germline assignment: CDR1 WSHSY and CDR2 SAAADI. Trimming shortened V by 7 bases and J by 7 bases, and 14 bases separated the two germline ends. CDR3 in DNA: TGCGCCAGCAAGATGACGGATAGGAATTCACCCCTCCACTTT. Amino acid sequence: CASKMTDRNSPLHF.

Written as DNA, the CDR3 is TGCGCCAGCAGCCAACGGACAAGCGGGGAAGAAGCGTTTTTT. This encodes CASSQRTSGEEAFF. V usage is TRBV4-1 and J usage is TRBJ1-4; maybe TRBD1 (5 bases). CDR1 is MGHRA, CDR2 YSYEKL, per germline. CDR3 size: 14 residues. V lost 2 bases to trimming and J lost 16 bases, with 20 bases between them.

This clonotype appeared a few times. The chain employs TRBV5-4 and TRBJ2-2; D may be TRBD1 (5 bases). The germline CDR1 and CDR2 sequences are SGHNT and YYREEE (reference sequence). This CDR3 has 14 amino acids. Trimming stripped 1 base from V and 5 bases from J, with 9 bases between. In nucleotides, the CDR3 is TGTGCCAGCAGCTTGACCTCAGGGACCGGGGAGCTGTTTTTT. Translating it yields CASSLTSGTGELFF.

In this sample, this clonotype turned up a few times. J is TRBJ2-7 and V is TRBV5-1, with 8 bases lining up with TRBD1. V shed 4 bases, J shed 2 bases, and the junction held 5 bases outside the gene matches. This CDR3 contains 14 residues. CDR1 is SGHRS, CDR2 YFSETQ, per germline. Here the CDR3 reads CASSVGTGTYEQYF. The CDR3 DNA reads as TGCGCCAGCAGCGTGGGGACAGGAACCTACGAGCAGTACTTC.

The rearrangement joins TRBV12-3 or TRBV12-4 to TRBJ2-1; D gene ambiguous. The ends were cut back, 2 bases at V and 7 bases at J, with 6 bases in the middle. The CDR3 loop spans 12 amino acids. In DNA form, the CDR3 reads TGTGCCAGCAGTTTAATGGGAAATGAGCAGTTCTTC. Protein: CASSLMGNEQFF.

The chain uses TRBV29-1 and TRBJ2-3; 16 bases are a match to TRBD2. The CDR3 runs 14 residues. The J segment lost 4 bases and the V segment lost 6 bases, leaving 1 base of the junction unmatched. Germline CDR1 reads SQVTM; CDR2 reads ANQGSEA. CDR3 DNA sequence: TGCAGCGTCGGGACTAGCGGGGGGGCAGATACGCAGTATTTT. Protein sequence: CSVGTSGGADTQYF.

This chain joins TRBV27 and TRBJ1-5; no definite D call. This CDR3 has 16 residues. Germline CDR1 MNHEY, CDR2 SMNVEV (reference sequence). Trimming shortened V by 3 bases and J by 1 base, and 13 bases separated the two germline ends. The CDR3 DNA is TGTGCCAGCAGTTTGCAGATGGGCGGGAGCAATCAGCCCCAGCATTTT. Amino acids: CASSLQMGGSNQPQHF.

The chain uses TRBV11-2 and TRBJ1-1, with D possibly matching TRBD1 (6 bases). V lost 5 bases to trimming and J lost 10 bases, with 20 bases between them. The CDR3 has 14 residues. CDR1 is SGHAT, CDR2 FQNNGV, per germline. The CDR3, as DNA: TGTGCCAGCAGCCCGGAAAAAAACAGGGTTAGAGCTTTCTTT. This sequence encodes CASSPEKNRVRAFF.

There are a few counts of this clonotype. V usage is TRBV10-3 and J usage is TRBJ2-5, with D maybe TRBD2 (5 bases). V was pared by 11 bases and J by 0 bases, with 13 bases between. This CDR3 is 13 amino acids long. The V gene's germline CDR1 is ENHRY and CDR2 SYGVKD. CDR3 in amino acids: CAVSGLYQETQYF. The CDR3 DNA reads as TGTGCCGTGTCCGGACTGTACCAAGAGACCCAGTACTTC.

The chain recombines TRBV29-1 with TRBJ2-5; D not resolved. With 4 bases removed from V and 4 bases from J, the gap between germline ends came to 7 bases. The germline gives CDR1 SQVTM, CDR2 ANQGSEA. CDR3 length: 11 residues. CDR3: CSVVRRETQYF. The CDR3 nucleotides read TGCAGCGTTGTGCGCAGAGAGACCCAGTACTTC.